This entry lists 22 T cell receptor beta chains sequenced from one sample in a study of control samples from healthy donors and cancer patients. Clones were sequenced by immunoSEQ multiplex PCR, and TCRdb holds only the in-frame ones, with some missing. The sample holds about 130,000 clones, 85% to 95% seen once. Sequences were obtained from PBMCs. All receptors come from an elderly man with head and neck cancer.

The V call is TRBV19, the J call TRBJ2-1, with 9 bases matching TRBD2. J lost 6 bases, V lost 5 bases, and 14 bases had no gene match. Germline V lookup: CDR1 LNHDA, CDR2 SQIVND (reference sequence). This CDR3 spans 17 amino acids. In nucleotides, the CDR3 is TGTGCCAGTAGTGATTGGGCTAGCGGGATCCCTTTCAATGAGCAGTTCTTC. It encodes CASSDWASGIPFNEQFF.

The genes are TRBV27 and TRBJ1-1; D unresolved. V shed 5 bases and J shed 8 bases, with 18 bases lying between them. CDR3 length equals 14 residues. Looked up from germline, CDR1 is MNHEY and CDR2 is SMNVEV (reference sequence). The CDR3 region has the DNA TGTGCCAGCAGTCCGCCGGGCGCACACCGCGAAGCTTTCTTT. Translating it yields CASSPPGAHREAFF.

The chain carries TRBV6-6 and TRBJ2-7, with 8 bases aligning to TRBD1. In germline, CDR1 is MNHNY, CDR2 SVGAGI (reference sequence). The CDR3 runs 14 residues. After removal of 6 bases from V and 4 bases from J, the junction contained 8 bases not matched to a gene. The CDR3 loop is CASSLDRAPYEQYF. The CDR3 DNA is TGTGCCAGCAGCTTGGACAGGGCCCCTTACGAGCAGTACTTC.

The chain carries TRBV7-9 and TRBJ1-1; TRBD1 aligns across 11 bases. The CDR3 is made up of 18 amino acids. The junction had 10 bases not matched to a gene; V was cut back by 0 bases and J by 4 bases. The V gene's germline CDR1 is SEHNR and CDR2 FQNEAQ (reference sequence). The CDR3 sequence: CASSLAGTGGLLLTEAFF. The CDR3 DNA reads TGTGCCAGCAGCTTAGCTGGGACAGGGGGTCTCCTACTCACTGAAGCTTTCTTT.

The gene calls are TRBV10-3 and TRBJ1-3, with D maybe TRBD1 (5 bases). The CDR3 has 15 residues. V dropped 0 bases and J dropped 1 base, with 7 bases sitting between them. Germline CDR1 reads ENHRY; CDR2 reads SYGVKD. CDR3 sequence (DNA): TGTGCCATCAGTGAGTCGAGGGGATCTGGAAACACCATATATTTT. Encoded protein: CAISESRGSGNTIYF.

V gene TRBV7-9 combines with J gene TRBJ2-2; D gene uncertain. Trimming removed 1 base from V and 0 bases from J, with 6 bases in between. Germline values: CDR1 SEHNR, CDR2 FQNEAQ (reference sequence). The CDR3 consists of 15 residues. CDR3 residues: CASSLVVANTGELFF. The DNA of the CDR3 is TGTGCCAGCAGCTTAGTAGTCGCGAACACCGGGGAGCTGTTTTTT.

This rearrangement joins TRBV19 to TRBJ1-4; 7 bases align to TRBD1. CDR1 is LNHDA and CDR2 is SQIVND in the germline V gene (reference sequence). V was pared by 3 bases and J by 4 bases, with 5 bases of the junction left unmatched. The CDR3 consists of 15 residues. The CDR3 DNA reads as TGTGCCAGTAGTATTGTAGGGGGCTATAATGAAAAACTGTTTTTT. As protein: CASSIVGGYNEKLFF.

The chain's CDR3 is CAISRTGSSTEAFF. CDR3 nucleotide sequence: TGTGCCATCAGCCGGACAGGGTCTTCCACTGAAGCTTTCTTT. The rearrangement links TRBV10-3 to TRBJ1-1; 8 bases are a match to TRBD1. J gave up 4 bases and V 6 bases, and 7 bases lay outside the gene matches. The V gene's germline CDR1 is ENHRY and CDR2 SYGVKD. This CDR3 region has 14 residues.

The chain joins TRBV21-1 to TRBJ2-1; the tabulated D call, TRBD2, remains unverified against the DNA. TRBV21-1 has pseudogene status. This CDR3 spans 16 amino acids. DNA for the CDR3: TGTGCCAGCAGCAAAGACTCTAGCGGGGATTACAATGAGCAGTTCTTC. Protein product: CASSKDSSGDYNEQFF.

This rearrangement joins TRBV5-1 to TRBJ2-1; 11 nucleotides match TRBD1. With 4 bases clipped from V and 6 bases from J, the junction kept 3 bases outside the gene matches. CDR3 length: 14 amino acids. Germline V gene lookup returns CDR1 SGHRS and CDR2 YFSETQ. The CDR3, as DNA: TGCGCCAGCAGCGGTGGGACAGGGGGCAATGAGCAGTTCTTC. It encodes CASSGGTGGNEQFF.

This clone was detected only once. The gene calls are TRBV6-2 or TRBV6-3 and TRBJ2-7; 10 bases map to TRBD1. Losses at the gene ends were 4 bases for V and 4 bases for J; bases not matched to a gene: 4. In germline, CDR1 is MNHEY, CDR2 SVGEGT. The CDR3 totals 14 residues. The DNA for the CDR3 is TGTGCCAGCAGTTCCGGGACAGGGGTATACGAGCAGTACTTC. Encoded protein: CASSSGTGVYEQYF.

Comments on this clone: The sample contains more than one DNA sequence encoding this CDR3. The V call is TRBV12-3 or TRBV12-4, the J call TRBJ1-2; D gene unclear. The CDR3 spans 12 residues. Deletions cut 7 bases from V and 5 bases from J, with 11 bases between. The DNA for the CDR3 is TGTGCCAGCACCGCCACGGGATATGGCTACACCTTC. Its protein product is CASTATGYGYTF.

The chain joins TRBV18 to TRBJ2-5, with 7 bases lining up with TRBD1. Trimming at V came to 3 bases and at J to 3 bases, leaving 4 bases not matched to a gene. This CDR3 contains 14 residues. Per the germline V gene, CDR1 is KGHSH and CDR2 is LQKENI. The CDR3 loop is CASSPVTGEETQYF. CDR3 in DNA: TGTGCCAGCTCACCGGTTACAGGGGAAGAGACCCAGTACTTC.

This clone appeared once. The rearrangement links TRBV5-1 to TRBJ1-1; the D gene is possibly TRBD1 (5 bases). The CDR3 totals 13 residues. Trimming left V 5 bases short and J 4 bases short, with 12 bases between. Germline CDR1 SGHRS, CDR2 YFSETQ. In DNA, the CDR3 is TGCGCCAGCAGGCAGGGTGGCGGCACTGAAGCTTTCTTT. It encodes CASRQGGGTEAFF. The full variable domain, rest sourced from reference TRBV5-1 and TRBJ1-1, is KAGVTQTPRYLIKTRGQQVTLSCSPISGHRSVSWYQQTPGQGLQFLFEYFSETQRNKGNFPGRFSGRQFSNSRSEMNVSTLELGDSALYLCASRQGGGTEAFFGQGTRLTVV.

The rearrangement uses TRBV30 and TRBJ1-6; possible D gene TRBD1, 5 bases. V lost 1 base to trimming and J lost 10 bases, with 14 bases between them. This CDR3 comprises 14 residues. Germline V CDR1 and CDR2: GTSNPN, SVGIG (reference sequence). CDR3 bases: TGTGCCTGGAGTGGTGGGGGGAGACGGTCACCCCTCCACTTT. It yields the protein CAWSGGGRRSPLHF.

This clone was observed a single time. V is TRBV3-1 (or the pseudogene TRBV3-2) and J is TRBJ2-7; 7 nucleotides agree with TRBD1. Looked up from germline, CDR1 is LGHDT and CDR2 is YNNKEL (reference sequence). There are 17 residues in the CDR3. With V trimmed by 2 bases and J by 1 base, 11 bases remained unmatched. The CDR3 DNA reads as TGTGCCAGCAGCCAAACACTCGCAAGGGGGCTTTCCTACGAGCAGTACTTC. Protein: CASSQTLARGLSYEQYF.

V and J are TRBV6-5 and TRBJ1-6; D unresolved. V lost 5 bases and J 0 bases, leaving 8 bases between the germline ends. The germline V gene encodes CDR1 MNHEY and CDR2 SVGAGI. This CDR3 contains 15 residues. This chain's CDR3 is CASSRTNSYNSPLHF. The CDR3, as DNA: TGTGCCAGCAGTAGGACGAACTCCTATAATTCACCCCTCCACTTT.

This rearrangement joins TRBV5-1 to TRBJ1-2; D gene unclear. Germline values: CDR1 SGHRS, CDR2 YFSETQ. The ends were cut back, 0 bases at V and 0 bases at J, with 9 bases in the middle. This CDR3 comprises 15 residues. CDR3 coding DNA: TGCGCCAGCAGCTTGGGGTTGCAGTCTAACTATGGCTACACCTTC. It codes for CASSLGLQSNYGYTF.

The table lists this clone with a few counts. The genes are TRBV6-5 and TRBJ2-3; D may be TRBD1 or TRBD2 (6 bases each). The CDR3 has 14 amino acids. The germline V gene has CDR1 MNHEY and CDR2 SVGAGI. V was shortened by 5 bases and J by 6 bases, with 15 bases between the two germline ends. CDR3 coding DNA: TGTGCCAGCAGTCCAACGACAGGAGGGGATACGCAGTATTTT. Its protein product is CASSPTTGGDTQYF.

The rearrangement uses TRBV5-1 and TRBJ2-5, with TRBD1 matching over 11 bases. Unmatched junction bases numbered 5, after V lost 5 bases and J lost 5 bases. This CDR3 is 14 amino acids long. Germline V gene data show CDR1 as SGHRS and CDR2 as YFSETQ. As DNA, the CDR3 is TGCGCCAGCAGACCGGGGACAGGGGGGGAGACCCAGTACTTC. Its protein product is CASRPGTGGETQYF.

V is TRBV6-5 and J is TRBJ2-3, with D unresolved. The CDR3 has 14 amino acids. With 2 bases removed from V and 4 bases from J, the gap between germline ends came to 10 bases. Germline CDR1 is MNHEY and CDR2 is SVGAGI. The CDR3 is CASSYRTLSDTQYF. DNA for the CDR3: TGTGCCAGCAGTTACAGGACGCTTTCAGATACGCAGTATTTT.

The V and J genes are TRBV30 and TRBJ1-1, with 7 positions matching TRBD1. Trimming at V came to 0 bases and at J to 4 bases, leaving 5 bases not matched to a gene. This CDR3 is built from 14 residues. Germline-derived CDR1 and CDR2 are GTSNPN and SVGIG (reference sequence). The CDR3 coding sequence is TGTGCCTGGAGTGTTCGCAGGGGGAGCACTGAAGCTTTCTTT. This gives the protein CAWSVRRGSTEAFF.